This TCR beta chain was obtained from a study of T cell responses to AZD1222 COVID-19 vaccine. Study-wide results and caveats: Spike-specific TCR breadth rose after two AZD1222 doses, and depth rose as well. Per reports, nearly half of all spike-specific TCRs target regions that are unmutated in variants. Just a handful of people given AZD1222 tested seropositive at baseline. White British people made up most donors, females outnumbered males, and clonal diversity was possibly underestimated.

TCRdb's table, derived via immunoSEQ multiplex PCR, lists solely in-frame clones and lacks some. The sample holds some 150,000 clones, approximately 88% seen once. The table lists this clone with a count of one. Its specificity is not known. Looked up from germline, CDR1 is MNHEY and CDR2 is SVGEGT. The CDR3 runs to 15 residues. Unmatched junction bases numbered 8, after V lost 5 bases and J lost 9 bases. This specimen was peripheral blood, taken on day 0 of MenACWY control vaccination. The receptor was isolated from an adult in good health. The chain is built from TRBV6-2 or TRBV6-3 and TRBJ2-3, with TRBD2 identical over 13 bases. CDR3 DNA: TGTGCCAGCAGTCAAACCGGGACTAGCGGGGAAACGCAGTATTTT. Its translation is CASSQTGTSGETQYF.